Listed below are T cell receptor beta chains from one sample, sequenced in a study of OX40 agonist ivuxolimab in advanced cancers. Here immunoSEQ multiplex PCR was the method, and the copy in TCRdb shows in-frame clones only, minus some. This sample yields fewer than 85,000 clones, of which approximately 85% are seen a single time; 0.53% belongs to the top ten. The sequencing used CD4+ or CD8+ T cells sorted from blood, collected in a trial of the OX40 agonist ivuxolimab. These receptor sequences come from an adult with an advanced solid tumor such as melanoma, head and neck, liver or kidney cancer. Each CDR3 is given with its conserved first and last residue. The order of the fields is V gene, D gene, J gene, clone size, CDR3 DNA, CDR3 protein. D genes are given only for firm matches. Size values are once, few and many counts, or a class for expanded clones, and some rows have none.

>TRBV20-1|.|TRBJ2-2|.
TGCAGTGCTACCGCCACCGGGGAGCTGTTTTTT
CSATATGELFF
>TRBV21-1|.|TRBJ2-5|.
TGTGCCAGCAGCAAGGCAGGGAGGTCAGAGACCCAGTACTTC
CASSKAGRSETQYF
>TRBV11-3|TRBD2|TRBJ2-3|.
TGTGCCAGCAGCCGACTAGCGGGAAACAGGAATACGCAGTATTTT
CASSRLAGNRNTQYF
>TRBV19|.|TRBJ1-2|once
TGTGCCAGTAGTATAGGGCAGGGTGCTTATGGCTACACCTTC
CASSIGQGAYGYTF
>TRBV29-1|.|TRBJ2-1|.
TGCAGCGTTTTACCCGCGGGGACCAATGAGCAGTTCTTC
CSVLPAGTNEQFF
>TRBV15|.|TRBJ1-2|.
TGTGCCACCTCGTTTCCGGGCAAGACATATGGCTACACCTTC
CATSFPGKTYGYTF
>TRBV6-5|TRBD1|TRBJ1-2|.
TGTGCCAGTCGGCCGGGGACAGGGATCTATGGCTACACCTTC
CASRPGTGIYGYTF
>TRBV5-1|TRBD2|TRBJ2-3|.
TGCGCCAGCCGCCAATCGACTAGCGGGGTTGATACGCAGTATTTT
CASRQSTSGVDTQYF
>TRBV7-2|TRBD1|TRBJ1-1|once
TGTGCCAGCAGTTTCCGGGACAGGGGGACCGAAGCTTTCTTT
CASSFRDRGTEAFF
>TRBV4-2|TRBD2|TRBJ2-7|.
TGTGCCAGCAGCCAACCTAGCGGGGTCTCCTACGAGCAGTACTTC
CASSQPSGVSYEQYF
>TRBV28|.|TRBJ1-1|.
TGTGCCAGTCTTGTGTGGGGTAACACTGAAGCTTTCTTT
CASLVWGNTEAFF
>TRBV11-2|.|TRBJ2-7|.
TGTGCCAGCAGCTCCTCCGGGCCTCGGGAGCAGTACTTC
CASSSSGPREQYF
>TRBV4-1|TRBD1|TRBJ2-5|once
TGCGCCAGCAGCCAGGTCCCGGGACAGATGAAAGAGACCCAGTACTTC
CASSQVPGQMKETQYF
>TRBV11-3|.|TRBJ2-3|.
TGTGCCAGCAGCTCCCGGAAAACAGATACGCAGTATTTT
CASSSRKTDTQYF
>TRBV5-1|.|TRBJ1-4|.
TGCGCCAGCAGCTTACAGGGCCTCCCAACTAATGAAAAACTGTTTTTT
CASSLQGLPTNEKLFF
>TRBV6-1|TRBD1|TRBJ2-1|.
TGTGCCAGCAGTGACCCAGGGGGCAGAGACAATGAGCAGTTCTTC
CASSDPGGRDNEQFF
>TRBV6-5|TRBD2|TRBJ2-1|.
TGTGCCAGCAGTTACGAACTAGCGAACTACAATGAGCAGTTCTTC
CASSYELANYNEQFF
>TRBV6-6|TRBD1|TRBJ1-5|.
TGTGCCAGCAGCTCCGACAGGGATCAGCCCCAGCATTTT
CASSSDRDQPQHF
>TRBV28|.|TRBJ1-2|.
TGTGCCAGCAGTTTCCGGGGCGCCTATGGCTACACCTTC
CASSFRGAYGYTF
>TRBV11-2|TRBD2|TRBJ2-7|.
TGTGCCAGCAGCCAGACGACTAGCGGGATTTTATACGAGCAGTACTTC
CASSQTTSGILYEQYF
>TRBV6-1|TRBD1|TRBJ2-5|.
TGTGCCAGCAGTGAAAGGGGGCAGGGCAGGAGTCTGGAGACCCAGTACTTC
CASSERGQGRSLETQYF
>TRBV6-1|TRBD1|TRBJ1-2|.
TGTGCCAGCAGTCCCCGGGTCAGGGGGTTCGACTACACCTTC
CASSPRVRGFDYTF
>TRBV30|.|TRBJ1-2|.
TGTGCCTGGAGTGTCGGGGGGGCAGGCTATGGCTACACCTTC
CAWSVGGAGYGYTF
>TRBV14|TRBD1|TRBJ1-1|.
TGTGCCAGCAGCCAATTCCCGAGCCAGGGGGCAGCTTTCTTT
CASSQFPSQGAAFF
>TRBV2|.|TRBJ2-1|few
TGTGCCAGCACCCCGAACTATGAGCAGTTCTTC
CASTPNYEQFF
>TRBV29-1|.|TRBJ2-6|once
TGCAGCGTTGAAGCGCATGGGGCCAACGTCCTGACTTTC
CSVEAHGANVLTF
>TRBV7-2|.|TRBJ2-1|.
TGTGCCAGCAGCAAAAGGAGGCATGAGCAGTTCTTC
CASSKRRHEQFF
>TRBV15|.|TRBJ2-1|.
TGTGCCACCAGCGGGCGGTCAGACAATGAGCAGTTCTTC
CATSGRSDNEQFF
>TRBV30|.|TRBJ1-1|.
TGTGCCTGGAGGCGACAGAGGATAATGAACACTGAAGCTTTCTTT
CAWRRQRIMNTEAFF
>TRBV18|.|TRBJ1-5|few
TGTGCCAGCTCACCCAATCCTACAACAGGGAAGCCCCAGCATTTT
CASSPNPTTGKPQHF